This T cell receptor (beta chain) was obtained from a study of CD8+ T cells in alopecia areata. On the study more broadly: Treatment of the treated patients consisted of oral tofacitinib, 5 to 10 mg twice daily.

Germline CDR1 SGHTA, CDR2 FQGNSA. This CDR3 contains 13 residues. Trimming shortened V by 5 bases and J by 5 bases, and 10 bases separated the two germline ends. RNA was isolated and reverse transcribed to cDNA, the sequencing template. Profiled with immunoSEQ multiplex PCR; TCRdb holds only in-frame clones, not every one. Of 170,000 or so clones listed, 59% were seen once; the top ten hold about 15%. Researchers gathered lesional scalp punch biopsies and peripheral blood from patients with alopecia areata. The sequence came from a human donor with alopecia areata. The gene calls are TRBV7-2 and TRBJ1-5, with D possibly matching TRBD1 (6 bases). Sequences were derived from CD4+ T cells sorted from blood, sampled at week 0. The CDR3 protein is CASSRNRDQPQHF. In nucleotides, the CDR3 is TGTGCCAGCAGCAGGAACAGGGATCAGCCCCAGCATTTT.